This TCR beta chain was identified during a study of cytomegalovirus exposure and HLA in healthy donors. In the case of this clone: The antigen remains undetermined.

Germline V gene data show CDR1 as SGHNT and CDR2 as YYREEE (reference sequence). The CDR3 has 15 residues. V lost 4 bases and J lost 0, with 12 bases in between. The PCR made use of 60 Vbeta and 13 Jbeta primers. Per the study methods: About 10 million shared chains were among the about 80 million unique TCR beta chains that a later analysis counted. Sequenced by immunoSEQ multiplex PCR; TCRdb stores in-frame clones only, minus some. The V and J calls and clone size are taken from that table; D and trimming were inferred from the DNA. The table counts roughly 77,000 clones; approximately 4.6% lies in the top ten. Study outcomes and limitations: A previous analysis found most TCR beta V segments productive roughly 90% or roughly 30% of the time. Excluded were some V segments that proved indistinguishable, including TRBV6-2 and TRBV6-3. Sequencing artifact likely explains a cluster of highly shared sequence variants.

This clonotype originated in a young man in good health and CMV-seronegative. Specimen: PBMCs. The V gene is TRBV5-4, the J gene TRBJ2-3; D is possibly TRBD2 (6 bases). CDR3 amino acids: CASSGGTHSTDTQYF. The CDR3 DNA is TGTGCCAGCAGCGGAGGGACCCATAGCACAGATACGCAGTATTTT.